One sample yielded the 20 T cell receptor beta chains listed below, sequenced in a study of T cells after posttransplantation cyclophosphamide. Busulfan-fludarabine conditioning, marrow transplant, and cyclophosphamide on days +3 and +4 were administered. The data were produced by immunoSEQ multiplex PCR, yet TCRdb's version contains in-frame clones alone and is incomplete. Found here are around 7,000 clones, no singletons; the ten largest cover 6%. The material sequenced was PBMCs, taken after allogeneic stem cell transplant with posttransplant cyclophosphamide. The receptors come from a female patient in her 50s who received an allogeneic stem cell transplant from an unrelated donor, was CMV-positive, and had acute GVHD only. Some T cells may be provided by the graft donor.

This chain connects TRBV20-1 to TRBJ2-1; D is ambiguous. The CDR3 length is 10 residues. The V and J ends lost 3 bases and 9 bases respectively, with 6 bases between them. CDR1 and CDR2 (germline): DFQATT, SNEGSKA (reference sequence). The CDR3 bases are TGCAGTGCTAGTCCAGGTGAGCAGTTCTTC. This translates into CSASPGEQFF.

By share of the sample, this clone is medium-sized. The V call is TRBV5-1, the J call TRBJ2-2, with 10 bases identical to TRBD1. Germline loops: CDR1 SGHRS, CDR2 YFSETQ. This CDR3 is built from 18 residues. V lost 1 base and J lost 4; bases outside the gene matches: 10. CDR3 amino acids: CASSLRVTGGSSTGELFF. The CDR3 coding sequence is TGCGCCAGCAGCTTGCGGGTGACAGGGGGCTCTAGCACCGGGGAGCTGTTTTTT.

Ten or more counts support this clone. The chain employs TRBV5-4 and TRBJ2-2, with D unclear. The germline V and J ends were trimmed by 1 base and 5 bases, with 15 bases remaining between them. The CDR3 totals 16 residues. Germline V CDR1 and CDR2: SGHNT, YYREEE (reference sequence). The CDR3 loop is CASSLFAESNTGELFF. CDR3 nucleotide sequence: TGTGCCAGCAGCTTGTTCGCGGAGTCAAATACCGGGGAGCTGTTTTTT.

This clone was counted only a few times. CDR3 amino acids: CASGTSRVNEQFF. The CDR3 DNA follows: TGTGCCAGCGGGACTAGTAGAGTGAATGAGCAGTTCTTC. The genes are TRBV9 and TRBJ2-1, with 8 bases fitting TRBD2. This CDR3 is 13 amino acids long. Germline-derived CDR1 and CDR2 are SGDLS and YYNGEE. J was trimmed by 7 bases and V by 7 bases; bases with no gene match: 7.

This clone was recorded at least ten times. V gene TRBV10-1 combines with J gene TRBJ2-7; 10 positions match TRBD1. The V gene end was trimmed by 6 bases and the J gene end by 6 bases; junction bases not matched to a gene: 11. The CDR3 sequence is 15 residues long. From germline, CDR1 is WNHNN and CDR2 SYGVQD (reference sequence). CDR3 bases: TGCGCCAGCAGGACCCTGGGACAGGGGTTTATCGAGCAGTACTTC. This translates into CASRTLGQGFIEQYF.

This clone has at least ten counts. V and J are TRBV7-2 and TRBJ2-3; TRBD2 matches at 11 bases. J was trimmed by 1 base and V by 5 bases; bases with no gene match: 5. This CDR3 is 16 amino acids long. The germline V gene encodes CDR1 SGHTA and CDR2 FQGNSA. The CDR3 loop reads CASSAGLAAGTDTQYF. As DNA, the CDR3 is TGTGCCAGCAGCGCGGGACTAGCGGCAGGCACAGATACGCAGTATTTT.

Many counts were recorded for this clone. The gene calls are TRBV5-8 and TRBJ1-2, with 12 bases matching TRBD1. Germline loops: CDR1 SGHTS, CDR2 YDEGEE. This CDR3 has 15 amino acids. J gave up 8 bases and V 4 bases, and 9 bases lay outside the gene matches. CDR3 sequence: CASSVAGTGGFGYTF. Written as DNA, the CDR3 is TGTGCCAGCAGCGTGGCCGGGACAGGGGGCTTCGGCTACACCTTC.

Only a few counts were recorded for this clone. The gene calls are TRBV9 and TRBJ2-1, with 13 bases matching TRBD2. V lost 6 bases, J lost 9 bases, and 6 bases stayed unmatched. The germline V gene has CDR1 SGDLS and CDR2 YYNGEE. The CDR3 extends over 14 amino acids. The CDR3 coding sequence is TGTGCCAGCACCGGGACTAGCGGGATCGGTGAGCAGTTCTTC. As protein: CASTGTSGIGEQFF.

Ten or more counts support this clone. The V call is TRBV29-1, the J call TRBJ2-3; D may be TRBD2 (5 bases). Looked up from germline, CDR1 is SQVTM and CDR2 is ANQGSEA. The CDR3 has 12 amino acids. V dropped 4 bases and J dropped 6 bases, with 11 bases sitting between them. The CDR3, as DNA: TGCAGCGTTGTAAGAGGGTTCGATACGCAGTATTTT. This gives the protein CSVVRGFDTQYF.

The table lists this clone with many counts. The chain is built from TRBV9 and TRBJ1-1, with 9 bases fitting TRBD1. Unmatched junction bases numbered 12, after V lost 0 bases and J lost 6 bases. The CDR3 totals 17 residues. Looked up from germline, CDR1 is SGDLS and CDR2 is YYNGEE. This CDR3 is CASSVEGLGQGWAEAFF. The CDR3 DNA follows: TGTGCCAGCAGCGTAGAGGGCCTGGGACAGGGTTGGGCTGAAGCTTTCTTT.

In its sample, this clone was seen a few times. The chain combines TRBV7-6 with TRBJ2-1, with D hard to call. CDR3 size: 14 residues. The V gene's germline CDR1 is SGHVS and CDR2 FNYEAQ. V shed 1 base and J shed 6 bases, with 10 bases lying between them. CDR3: CASSLELVSNEQFF. CDR3 coding DNA: TGTGCCAGCAGCTTAGAGCTGGTTTCCAATGAGCAGTTCTTC.

This clone showed up many times. The genes are TRBV25-1 and TRBJ2-1, with TRBD2 as a possible D gene (6 bases). The V and J ends lost 5 bases and 5 bases respectively, with 19 bases between them. The V gene's germline CDR1 is MGHDK and CDR2 SYGVNS. The length of the CDR3 is 16 residues. The CDR3 DNA follows: TGTGCCAGCAGTCCATCATCAGGGACTGGGAACAATGAGCAGTTCTTC. As protein: CASSPSSGTGNNEQFF.

By sample fraction, this clone is medium-sized (0.01 to 0.1%). The CDR3 region has the DNA TGTGCCAGCAGTTACTCAAGAGGGGGCACTGAAGCTTTCTTT. Translating gives CASSYSRGGTEAFF. The J gene is TRBJ1-1, the V gene TRBV6-5, with a tentative D call TRBD1 (6 bases). Trimming took 0 bases from V and 4 from J, leaving 9 bases between them. Germline CDR1 MNHEY, CDR2 SVGAGI. CDR3 length: 14 residues.

Many counts were recorded for this clone. This chain joins TRBV7-9 and TRBJ2-7, with 9 bases matching TRBD1. This CDR3 has 12 residues. The germline V gene encodes CDR1 SEHNR and CDR2 FQNEAQ (reference sequence). Germline trimming cut 6 bases from V and 4 bases from J; bases unmatched to any gene: 1. CDR3 DNA sequence: TGTGCCAGCAGGGACAGGGGATACGAGCAGTACTTC. It encodes CASRDRGYEQYF.

The sample holds a few counts of this clone. The chain combines TRBV29-1 with TRBJ2-5, with 8 bases identical to TRBD1. CDR1 and CDR2 (germline): SQVTM, ANQGSEA. The CDR3 is 14 amino acids. After removal of 5 bases from V and 1 base from J, the junction contained 6 bases not matched to a gene. The CDR3 DNA reads as TGCAGCGTTACCGGACAGGGAGGCCAAGAGACCCAGTACTTC. Amino acids: CSVTGQGGQETQYF.

This clone showed up many times. The chain is built from TRBV5-1 and TRBJ1-2; 8 bases are a match to TRBD1. Germline V CDR1 and CDR2: SGHRS, YFSETQ. V gave up 2 bases and J gave up 6 bases; unmatched junction bases: 9. This CDR3 is built from 15 residues. Here the CDR3 DNA reads TGCGCCAGCAGCTTTGAGGACAGGGTTCGAGATGGCTACACCTTC. Translated, it gives CASSFEDRVRDGYTF. The whole variable domain, filled in from reference TRBV5-1 and TRBJ1-2, reads KAGVTQTPRYLIKTRGQQVTLSCSPISGHRSVSWYQQTPGQGLQFLFEYFSETQRNKGNFPGRFSGRQFSNSRSEMNVSTLELGDSALYLCASSFEDRVRDGYTFGSGTRLTVV.

Judged by abundance, this clone is medium-sized. V is TRBV27 and J is TRBJ2-3; no clear D. The CDR3 runs 15 residues. The germline V gene has CDR1 MNHEY and CDR2 SMNVEV (reference sequence). Trimming removed 3 bases from V and 2 bases from J, with 12 bases in between. This CDR3 reads CASSLRFGVTDTQYF. The CDR3 nucleotides read TGTGCCAGCAGTTTGAGATTTGGTGTCACAGATACGCAGTATTTT.

At least ten counts were recorded for this clone. This sequence joins TRBV18 and TRBJ1-1; weak D call: TRBD1 (6 bases). Looked up from germline, CDR1 is KGHSH and CDR2 is LQKENI. This CDR3 contains 16 residues. The germline V and J ends were trimmed by 4 bases and 0 bases, with 15 bases remaining between them. The CDR3, as DNA: TGTGCCAGCTCACGGTCGACAGGAGCGATGAACACTGAAGCTTTCTTT. Its translation: CASSRSTGAMNTEAFF.

There are many counts of this clone. The chain links TRBV7-2 to TRBJ2-7, with D tentatively TRBD1 (6 bases). Trimming shortened V by 5 bases and J by 0 bases, and 14 bases separated the two germline ends. The CDR3 consists of 15 residues. Germline V lookup: CDR1 SGHTA, CDR2 FQGNSA. The CDR3 reads CASSGYRVPSYEQYF. The CDR3 DNA reads as TGTGCCAGCAGCGGATACAGGGTACCCTCCTACGAGCAGTACTTC.

This clone was counted between two and nine times. At one end the junction does not follow the germline gene, possibly because of a read error. The chain carries TRBV4-2 and TRBJ2-5; 7 positions match TRBD1. The CDR3 is made up of 14 amino acids. Looked up from germline, CDR1 is LGHNA and CDR2 is YNFKEQ. The CDR3 DNA sequence: TGTGCCGGCAGCCAACCTGACAGGGAAGAGACCCAGTACTTC. Residues: CAGSQPDREETQYF.